Below are 17 T cell receptor beta chains sequenced from a single sample in a study of cytomegalovirus exposure and HLA in healthy donors. This PCR relied on a set of 60 Vbeta primers and 13 Jbeta primers. This table comes from immunoSEQ multiplex PCR, and its TCRdb copy is limited to in-frame clones, with some not included. The repertoire table contains approximately 100,000 clones. Sequenced: PBMCs. The receptors were sampled from a man aged 40-49 years in good health and CMV-seronegative.

The chain combines TRBV15 with TRBJ2-5, with D perhaps matching TRBD1 (6 bases). Gene TRBJ2-7 matches the end of the DNA better, so the J call may be wrong. The CDR3 loop spans 15 amino acids. The germline V gene has CDR1 LNHNV and CDR2 YYDKDF (reference sequence). The chain's CDR3 is CATSREQGFSYEQYF. The CDR3 bases are TGTGCCACCAGCAGAGAACAGGGATTCTCCTACGAGCAGTACTTC.

The chain employs TRBV10-3 and TRBJ2-5; D call uncertain. The J call may be in error: the DNA end matches TRBJ2-7 better. Germline V gene data show CDR1 as ENHRY and CDR2 as SYGVKD. The CDR3 totals 14 residues. The CDR3 is CAISEFTTDYEQYF. In DNA form, the CDR3 reads TGTGCCATCAGTGAGTTCACCACAGACTACGAGCAGTACTTC.

The rearrangement joins TRBV4-3 to TRBJ2-1; 14 bases fit TRBD2. CDR1 and CDR2 from the germline V gene are LGHNA and YSLEER. There are 21 residues in the CDR3. V was clipped by 4 bases and J by 0 bases; unmatched bases: 14. The CDR3: CASSPSRLAGGPSSSYNEQFF. The CDR3 DNA sequence: TGCGCCAGCAGCCCCTCCCGACTAGCGGGAGGGCCCTCTAGCTCCTACAATGAGCAGTTCTTC.

This chain joins TRBV19 and TRBJ2-7, with TRBD2 as a possible D gene (5 bases). With 6 bases removed from V and 6 bases from J, the gap between germline ends came to 12 bases. This CDR3 contains 12 residues. Germline V gives CDR1 LNHDA, CDR2 SQIVND (reference sequence). The CDR3 nucleotides read TGTGCCAGTAGCCAAGGGAGCGGCGAGCAGTACTTC. Translating gives CASSQGSGEQYF.

This chain connects TRBV19 to TRBJ2-3; perhaps TRBD2 as D (7 bases). Germline-derived CDR1 and CDR2 are LNHDA and SQIVND (reference sequence). CDR3 length: 16 amino acids. Trimming shortened V by 1 base and J by 4 bases, and 15 bases separated the two germline ends. CDR3 residues: CASSIGAGGPPDTQYF. Written as DNA, the CDR3 is TGTGCCAGTAGTATAGGGGCCGGGGGGCCCCCAGATACGCAGTATTTT. Variable domain in full (rest from reference TRBV19 and TRBJ2-3): DGGITQSPKYLFRKEGQNVTLSCEQNLNHDAMYWYRQDPGQGLRLIYYSQIVNDFQKGDIAEGYSVSREKKESFPLTVTSAQKNPTAFYLCASSIGAGGPPDTQYFGPGTRLTVL.

This chain uses TRBV25-1 with TRBJ1-2; a weak D match, TRBD1 (5 bases). The CDR3 runs to 14 residues. The V gene's germline CDR1 is MGHDK and CDR2 SYGVNS. The V end lost 6 bases, the J end lost 6 bases, and 17 bases lay between the germline ends. CDR3 sequence: CASSPIFPGNGYTF. CDR3 bases: TGTGCCAGCAGCCCAATTTTTCCAGGGAATGGCTACACCTTC.

The J gene is TRBJ2-5, the V gene TRBV5-6; a weak D match, TRBD1 (5 bases). Germline lookup yields CDR1 SGHDT and CDR2 YYEEEE. Trimming left V 1 base short and J 2 bases short, with 12 bases between. This CDR3 is 15 amino acids long. CDR3 residues: CASSLRLPGQETQYF. The CDR3 region has the DNA TGTGCCAGCAGCTTGCGTCTTCCAGGGCAAGAGACCCAGTACTTC.

The chain couples TRBV2 to TRBJ2-2; 7 positions match TRBD1. There are 15 residues in the CDR3. Germline V gives CDR1 SNHLY, CDR2 FYNNEI. The J segment lost 4 bases and the V segment lost 5 bases, leaving 7 bases of the junction unmatched. CDR3 nucleotide sequence: TGTGCCAGCAGTACAGGGGTCCCGAGCACCGGGGAGCTGTTTTTT. Translated: CASSTGVPSTGELFF.

The chain couples TRBV28 to TRBJ2-6; D perhaps matches TRBD2 (7 bases). This CDR3 region has 16 residues. Germline CDR1 is MDHEN and CDR2 is SYDVKM. V lost 4 bases and J 2 bases, leaving 12 bases between the germline ends. The CDR3 DNA follows: TGTGCCAGCAGTTCCCAGGGGAGGGCTGGGGCCAACGTCCTGACTTTC. It yields the protein CASSSQGRAGANVLTF. The full variable domain, its missing parts supplied by reference TRBV28 and TRBJ2-6, is DVKVTQSSRYLVKRTGEKVFLECVQDMDHENMFWYRQDPGLGLRLIYFSYDVKMKEKGDIPEGYSVSREKKERFSLILESASTNQTSMYLCASSSQGRAGANVLTFGAGSRLTVL.

The chain combines TRBV5-1 with TRBJ1-1, with 7 bases fitting TRBD1. V shed 5 bases, J shed 4 bases, and the junction held 8 bases outside the gene matches. The CDR3 consists of 14 residues. Germline V gene sequence: CDR1 SGHRS, CDR2 YFSETQ. The CDR3 DNA reads TGCGCCAGCAGAGACAGGGCTGTCGGCACTGAAGCTTTCTTT. It yields the protein CASRDRAVGTEAFF.

This chain joins TRBV6-1 and TRBJ2-3, with 12 bases matching TRBD2. CDR1 MNHNS and CDR2 SASEGT come from the germline V gene. The CDR3 totals 17 residues. Trimming took 4 bases from V and 4 from J; bases not matched to a gene: 9. The CDR3 DNA is TGTGCCAGCAGTGGGACTAGCGGGGACTCTCCGGCAGATACGCAGTATTTT. It encodes CASSGTSGDSPADTQYF.

This chain links TRBV6-5 with TRBJ1-5; the D is unclear. Between the trimmed V and J ends, which lost 0 bases and 3 bases, there was a span of 9 bases. Per the germline V gene, CDR1 is MNHEY and CDR2 is SVGAGI. CDR3 length equals 15 residues. DNA of the CDR3: TGTGCCAGCAGTTACTCGTCCGGGAACAATCAGCCCCAGCATTTT. Its protein is CASSYSSGNNQPQHF.

The rearrangement uses TRBV25-1 and TRBJ2-7; D is possibly TRBD1 (5 bases). CDR3 length: 14 residues. Trimming took 4 bases from V and 2 from J, leaving 12 bases between them. Germline CDR1 MGHDK, CDR2 SYGVNS. The DNA for the CDR3 is TGTGCCAGCAGTGGTCTGGGGCGGCCCTACGAGCAGTACTTC. This translates into CASSGLGRPYEQYF.

The chain employs TRBV5-1 and TRBJ1-2; D possibly corresponds to TRBD1 (5 bases). CDR1 SGHRS and CDR2 YFSETQ come from the germline V gene. Trimming left V 1 base short and J 8 bases short, with 18 bases between. This CDR3 spans 15 amino acids. Here the CDR3 DNA reads TGCGCCAGCAGCTTGAATGGGGGGAGTTTAGGAGGCTACACCTTC. It yields the protein CASSLNGGSLGGYTF.

The chain uses TRBV29-1 and TRBJ2-7; possible D gene TRBD1, 5 bases. Germline values: CDR1 SQVTM, CDR2 ANQGSEA. This CDR3 is built from 12 residues. Deletions cut 5 bases from V and 3 bases from J, with 11 bases between. CDR3 region: CSVLTGVYEQYF. CDR3 bases: TGCAGCGTTCTAACAGGTGTCTACGAGCAGTACTTC.

This chain connects TRBV7-9 to TRBJ2-1, with TRBD1 identical over 9 bases. Germline V gene lookup returns CDR1 SEHNR and CDR2 FQNEAQ (reference sequence). The CDR3 has 16 residues. J lost 4 bases, V lost 5 bases, and 9 bases had no gene match. The CDR3 nucleotides are TGTGCCAGCAGCGAGGACAGGGGTGGCCCTTACAATGAGCAGTTCTTC. It specifies CASSEDRGGPYNEQFF.

The chain employs TRBV6-1 and TRBJ2-5; D is uncertain. The last part of the DNA fits TRBJ2-7 better; the J call may be wrong. The CDR3 length is 13 residues. Germline CDR1 reads MNHNS; CDR2 reads SASEGT. The CDR3 bases are TGTGCCAGCAGGGGTGGCGGATTCTACGAGCAGTACTTC. This codes for CASRGGGFYEQYF.